This record concerns one TCR beta chain sequence. Data came from immunoSEQ multiplex PCR; TCRdb stores just in-frame clones and leaves some out. Counted here are about 140,000 clones, about 86% occurring once; the ten biggest clones make up roughly 8.7%. This specimen belongs to a study of blood T cell repertoires in COVID-19. The ends were cut back, 0 bases at V and 2 bases at J, with 11 bases in the middle. The CDR3 has 15 residues. Germline lookup yields CDR1 LNHNV and CDR2 YYDKDF (reference sequence). This sequence was found in an older woman with acute or convalescent COVID-19. The source material was peripheral blood. This rearrangement joins TRBV15 to TRBJ2-7, with a possible D match to TRBD1 (6 bases). This CDR3 reads CATSRDPQGPYEQYF. CDR3 coding DNA: TGTGCCACCAGCAGAGATCCTCAGGGGCCCTACGAGCAGTACTTC. Drawing the rest from reference TRBV15 and TRBJ2-7, the complete variable domain is DAMVIQNPRYQVTQFGKPVTLSCSQTLNHNVMYWYQQKSSQAPKLLFHYYDKDFNNEADTPDNFQSRRPNTSFCFLDIRSPGLGDTAMYLCATSRDPQGPYEQYFGPGTRLTVT.